The T cell receptor (beta chain) described here comes from a study of blood T cell dynamics during melanoma immunotherapy. Time point defined: pre-treatment baseline. Apart from two fast progressors, RECIST 1.1 response was judged 12 weeks post-infusion. Patients had no prior systemic cancer treatment, immunosuppressants or other active cancers. The CDR3 has 14 residues. V gave up 6 bases and J gave up 1 base, with 9 bases separating them. The germline gives CDR1 KGHSH, CDR2 LQKENI. Sequencing used immunoSEQ multiplex PCR; TCRdb keeps in-frame clones, though not all of them. The sample shows approximately 23,000 clones, 89% of them seen only once.

The rearrangement joins TRBV18 to TRBJ2-2; D is ambiguous. The sequencing used blood, collected from a patient treated with checkpoint blockade. This TCR was recovered from a human donor with melanoma. DNA for the CDR3: TGTGCCAGCTCCCCTAAAGGGAACACCGGGGAGCTGTTTTTT. Residues: CASSPKGNTGELFF.